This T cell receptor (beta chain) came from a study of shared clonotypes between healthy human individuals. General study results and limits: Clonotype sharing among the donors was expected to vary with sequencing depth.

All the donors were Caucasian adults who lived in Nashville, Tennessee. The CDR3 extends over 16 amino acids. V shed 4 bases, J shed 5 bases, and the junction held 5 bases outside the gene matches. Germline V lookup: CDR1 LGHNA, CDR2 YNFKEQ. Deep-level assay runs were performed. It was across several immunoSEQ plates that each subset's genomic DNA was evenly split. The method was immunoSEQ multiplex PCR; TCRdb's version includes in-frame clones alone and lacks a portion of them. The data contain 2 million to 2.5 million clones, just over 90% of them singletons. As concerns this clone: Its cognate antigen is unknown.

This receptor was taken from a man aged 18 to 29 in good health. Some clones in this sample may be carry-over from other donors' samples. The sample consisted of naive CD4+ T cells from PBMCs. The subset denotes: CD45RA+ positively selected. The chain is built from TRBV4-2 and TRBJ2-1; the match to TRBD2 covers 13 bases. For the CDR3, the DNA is TGTGCCAGCAGCCGCGGGACTAGCGGGGTGAACAATGAGCAGTTCTTC. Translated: CASSRGTSGVNNEQFF.